This T cell receptor beta chain was captured in a study of blood T cells in healthy people across ages. Next came a second PCR, run for about 7 to 11 cycles, which used a sample-barcoded 5' primer along with a J-beta primer mix. TCRdb reanalysed the 5' RACE reads using MiXCR and keeps one entry per CDR3 protein. The data contain about 830,000 distinct CDR3 sequences, around 62% of them singletons. There are a few counts of this clonotype. Its antigen is undetermined. V was trimmed by 3 bases and J by 10 bases, leaving 7 bases between them. This CDR3 is 11 amino acids long. CDR1 is SGHTA, CDR2 FQGNSA, per germline. The donors, all healthy, were Caucasians living in Russia, aged about 6 to 100. Study-level findings and limits: Older individuals had lower TCR beta diversity per million T cells (the decline was roughly linear). Compared with aged donors, long-lived donors showed fewer expanded clones, suggesting selection.

The V gene is TRBV7-2, the J gene TRBJ2-1, with D perhaps TRBD2 (5 bases). The sequence derives from a man younger than 45 in good health. The source material was blood. For the CDR3, the DNA is TGTGCCAGCAGCTTGGAGGACGAGCAGTTCTTC. Translation gives CASSLEDEQFF.